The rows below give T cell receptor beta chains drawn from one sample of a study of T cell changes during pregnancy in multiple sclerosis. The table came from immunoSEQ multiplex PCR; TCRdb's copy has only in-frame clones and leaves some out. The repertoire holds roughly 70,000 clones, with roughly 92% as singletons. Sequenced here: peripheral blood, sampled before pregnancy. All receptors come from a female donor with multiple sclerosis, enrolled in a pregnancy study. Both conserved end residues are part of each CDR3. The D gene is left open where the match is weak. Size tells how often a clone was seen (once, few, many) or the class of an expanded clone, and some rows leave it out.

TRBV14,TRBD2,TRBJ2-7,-,CASSPSSGRLSEQYF,TGTGCCAGCAGCCCATCTAGCGGGAGACTGAGCGAGCAGTACTTC
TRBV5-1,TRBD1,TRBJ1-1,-,CASSRGGGDTEAFF,TGCGCCAGCAGCCGAGGGGGCGGCGACACTGAAGCTTTCTTT
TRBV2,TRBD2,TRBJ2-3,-,CASSGLAGGGSSTDTQYF,TGTGCCAGCAGTGGACTAGCGGGAGGGGGATCTAGCACAGATACGCAGTATTTT
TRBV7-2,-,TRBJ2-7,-,CASSLLGWQGLGLSYEQYF,TGTGCCAGCAGCTTATTAGGATGGCAGGGCCTTGGGCTGTCCTACGAGCAGTACTTC
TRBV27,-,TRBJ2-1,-,CASSRDSNSYNEQFF,TGTGCCAGCAGTCGGGACTCTAACTCCTACAATGAGCAGTTCTTC
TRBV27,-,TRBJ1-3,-,CASSISRSGNTIYF,TGTGCCAGCAGTATATCGAGGTCTGGAAACACCATATATTTT
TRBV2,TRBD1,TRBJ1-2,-,CASSENRGRVNGYTF,TGTGCCAGCAGTGAGAACAGGGGGCGCGTAAATGGCTACACCTTC
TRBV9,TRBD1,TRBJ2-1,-,CASSLRQGAYEQFF,TGTGCCAGCAGCTTGCGACAGGGGGCCTATGAGCAGTTCTTC
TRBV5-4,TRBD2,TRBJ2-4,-,CASSSGLAGGGGKDIQYF,TGTGCCAGCAGCTCGGGACTAGCGGGAGGGGGTGGGAAAGACATTCAGTACTTC
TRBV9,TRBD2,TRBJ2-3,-,CASSVGSTSGTDTQYF,TGTGCCAGCAGCGTAGGGTCCACTAGCGGGACAGATACGCAGTATTTT
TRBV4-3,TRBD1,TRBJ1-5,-,CASSQDLGQGSQPQHF,TGCGCCAGCAGCCAAGATTTAGGACAGGGATCTCAGCCCCAGCATTTT
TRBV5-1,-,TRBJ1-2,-,CASSSQASNYGYTF,TGCGCCAGCAGCTCCCAGGCATCAAACTATGGCTACACCTTC
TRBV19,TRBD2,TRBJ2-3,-,CASSLREPRDTQYF,TGTGCCAGTAGTTTGCGGGAGCCTAGGGATACGCAGTATTTT
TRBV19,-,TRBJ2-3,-,CASSIMTTGTDTQYF,TGTGCCAGTAGTATAATGACAACAGGCACAGATACGCAGTATTTT
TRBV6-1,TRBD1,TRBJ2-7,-,CASTKRDRFYEQYF,TGTGCCAGCACCAAGAGGGACAGATTTTACGAGCAGTACTTC
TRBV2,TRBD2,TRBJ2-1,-,CASSDGSGSTDEQFF,TGTGCCAGCAGTGATGGTAGCGGGAGTACGGATGAGCAGTTCTTC
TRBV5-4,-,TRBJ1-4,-,CASSPDFGKLFF,TGTGCCAGCAGCCCCGACTTTGGAAAACTGTTTTTT
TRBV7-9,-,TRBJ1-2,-,CASSAKTYSYGYTF,TGTGCCAGCAGCGCTAAGACTTACTCCTATGGCTACACCTTC
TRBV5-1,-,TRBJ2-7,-,CASSLKGGSLAYEQYF,TGCGCCAGCAGCTTGAAGGGAGGCTCGCTGGCCTACGAGCAGTACTTC
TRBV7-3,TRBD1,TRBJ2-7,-,CASSPGPGQRYEQYF,TGTGCCAGCAGCCCAGGACCGGGACAGAGGTACGAGCAGTACTTC
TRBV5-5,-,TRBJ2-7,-,CASSLLSYEQYF,TGTGCCAGCAGCTTGTTGAGCTACGAGCAGTACTTC
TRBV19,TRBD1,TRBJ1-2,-,CASGTGSYGYTF,TGTGCATCCGGGACAGGGTCCTATGGCTACACCTTC
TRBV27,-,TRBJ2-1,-,CASKLAILINEQFF,TGTGCCAGCAAACTAGCTATTTTAATCAATGAGCAGTTCTTC
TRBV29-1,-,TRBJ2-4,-,CSVEDGADRAKNIQYF,TGCAGCGTTGAAGATGGAGCGGATAGGGCCAAAAACATTCAGTACTTC
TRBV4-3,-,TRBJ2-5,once,CASSPQITNIEEQYF,TGCGCCAGCAGCCCGCAGATCACCAATATTGAGGAGCAGTACTTC
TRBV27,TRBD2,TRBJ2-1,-,CASRENGRGNNEQFF,TGTGCCAGCAGAGAGAACGGGAGGGGGAACAATGAGCAGTTCTTC
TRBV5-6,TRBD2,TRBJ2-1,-,CASSLTSGRRVYNEQFF,TGTGCCAGCAGCCTGACTAGCGGGAGGAGGGTCTACAATGAGCAGTTCTTC
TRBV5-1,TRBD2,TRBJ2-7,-,CASSQVAGPYEQYF,TGCGCCAGCAGCCAAGTAGCGGGACCCTACGAGCAGTACTTC
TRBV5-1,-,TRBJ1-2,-,CASSTDFNYGYTF,TGCGCCAGCAGCACCGACTTTAACTATGGCTACACCTTC
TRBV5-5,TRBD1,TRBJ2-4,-,CASSPSGQGDIQYF,TGTGCCAGCAGCCCCTCGGGACAGGGAGACATTCAGTACTTC
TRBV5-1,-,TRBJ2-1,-,CASSYYTGNGDEQFF,TGCGCCAGCAGCTATTATACAGGGAACGGCGATGAGCAGTTCTTC
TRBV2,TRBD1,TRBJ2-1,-,CASSVQGAYNEQFF,TGTGCCAGCAGTGTTCAGGGGGCGTACAATGAGCAGTTCTTC
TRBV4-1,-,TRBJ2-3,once,CASSQGWPYPDTQYF,TGCGCCAGCAGCCAAGGGTGGCCTTACCCAGATACGCAGTATTTT
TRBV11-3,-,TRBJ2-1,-,CASSLRPSGNEQFF,TGTGCCAGCAGCTTGAGGCCTAGTGGCAATGAGCAGTTCTTC
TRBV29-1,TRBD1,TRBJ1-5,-,CSVRTGETNQPQHF,TGCAGCGTTCGGACAGGGGAAACTAATCAGCCCCAGCATTTT
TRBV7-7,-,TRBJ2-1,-,CASSEGPGDEQFF,TGTGCTAGCAGCGAGGGCCCGGGGGATGAGCAGTTCTTC
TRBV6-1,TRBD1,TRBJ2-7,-,CASRAAGGSYEQYF,TGTGCCAGCAGGGCCGCAGGGGGCTCCTACGAGCAGTACTTC
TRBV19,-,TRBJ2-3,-,CASSEPIGTQYF,TGTGCCAGTAGCGAACCAATCGGGACGCAGTATTTT
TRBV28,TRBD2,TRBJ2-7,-,CASSSLSGPGGYEQYF,TGTGCCAGCAGTTCCCTTAGCGGGCCGGGGGGATACGAGCAGTACTTC
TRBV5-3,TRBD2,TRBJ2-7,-,CARSLGLAIVYEQYF,TGTGCCAGAAGCTTAGGACTAGCGATAGTTTACGAGCAGTACTTC
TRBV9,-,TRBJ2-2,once,CASSETETGELFF,TGTGCCAGCAGCGAGACAGAAACCGGGGAGCTGTTTTTT
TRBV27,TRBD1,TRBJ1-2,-,CASSHRDRADYGYTF,TGTGCCAGCAGTCACCGGGACAGGGCTGACTATGGCTACACCTTC
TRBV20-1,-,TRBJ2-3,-,CSATQTDTQYF,TGCAGTGCTACACAGACAGATACGCAGTATTTT
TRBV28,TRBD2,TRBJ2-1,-,CASSFLLAGGHNEQFF,TGTGCCAGCAGTTTCCTACTAGCGGGAGGACACAATGAGCAGTTCTTC
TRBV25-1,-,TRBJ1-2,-,CASSEGLGGQGYTF,TGTGCCAGCAGTGAAGGACTCGGGGGTCAGGGCTACACCTTC
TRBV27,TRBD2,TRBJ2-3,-,CASSSILAGDTQYF,TGTGCCAGCAGTTCTATACTAGCGGGAGATACGCAGTATTTT
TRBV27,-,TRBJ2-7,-,CASSRTRTSYEQYF,TGTGCCAGCAGTAGGACAAGGACGTCCTACGAGCAGTACTTC
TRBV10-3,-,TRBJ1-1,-,CAMSRGDENTEAFF,TGTGCCATGTCCCGGGGGGATGAGAACACTGAAGCTTTCTTT
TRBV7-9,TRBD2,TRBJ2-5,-,CASSPGRERKETQYF,TGTGCCAGCAGCCCCGGGCGGGAGCGGAAAGAGACCCAGTACTTC